The entry that follows covers one T cell receptor (beta chain) sequence. These data originate in a study of blood T cell repertoires in COVID-19. Using immunoSEQ multiplex PCR, the repertoire was profiled, and TCRdb retains in-frame clones only, with some absent. The data hold about 140,000 clones, with roughly 79% observed a single time. The CDR3 sequence is 14 residues long. Between the trimmed V and J ends, which lost 6 bases and 5 bases, there was a span of 16 bases. The germline V gene has CDR1 SNHLY and CDR2 FYNNEI. The sample was peripheral blood. The chain carries TRBV2 and TRBJ2-5, with D tentatively TRBD2 (6 bases). This receptor was obtained from a man aged 45 to 65 with active or convalescent COVID-19. The DNA of the CDR3 is TGTGCCAGCAGGACCCTTGGAGGGGAGGAGACCCAGTACTTC. Translating it yields CASRTLGGEETQYF. Using reference TRBV2 and TRBJ2-5 for the parts outside the CDR3, the full variable domain is EPEVTQTPSHQVTQMGQEVILRCVPISNHLYFYWYRQILGQKVEFLVSFYNNEISEKSEIFDDQFSVERPDGSNFTLKIRSTKLEDSAMYFCASRTLGGEETQYFGPGTRLLVL.